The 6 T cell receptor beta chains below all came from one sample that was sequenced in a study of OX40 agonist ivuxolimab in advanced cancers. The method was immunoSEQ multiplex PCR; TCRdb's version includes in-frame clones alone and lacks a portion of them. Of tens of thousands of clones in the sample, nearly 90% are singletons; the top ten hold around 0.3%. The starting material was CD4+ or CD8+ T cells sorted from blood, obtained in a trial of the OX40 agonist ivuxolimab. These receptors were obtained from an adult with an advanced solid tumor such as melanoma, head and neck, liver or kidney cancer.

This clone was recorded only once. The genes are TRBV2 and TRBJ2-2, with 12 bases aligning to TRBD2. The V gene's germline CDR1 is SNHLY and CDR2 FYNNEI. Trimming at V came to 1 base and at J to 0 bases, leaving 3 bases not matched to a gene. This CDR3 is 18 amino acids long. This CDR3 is CASSEVGLAGSNTGELFF. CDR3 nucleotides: TGTGCCAGCAGTGAAGTGGGACTAGCGGGCTCGAACACCGGGGAGCTGTTTTTT.

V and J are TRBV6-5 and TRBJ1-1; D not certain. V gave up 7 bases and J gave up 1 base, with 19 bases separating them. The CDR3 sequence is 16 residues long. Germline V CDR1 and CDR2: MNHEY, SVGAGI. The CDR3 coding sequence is TGTGCCAGCACTTTCTCGACCGGGTTCGGGAACACTGAAGCTTTCTTT. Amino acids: CASTFSTGFGNTEAFF.

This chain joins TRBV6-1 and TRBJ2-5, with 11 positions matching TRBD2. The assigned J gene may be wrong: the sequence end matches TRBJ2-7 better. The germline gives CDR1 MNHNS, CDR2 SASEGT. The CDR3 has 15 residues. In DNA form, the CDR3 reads TGTGCCAGCAGTGTCGGGACTAGCGGCTACTACGAGCAGTACTTC. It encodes CASSVGTSGYYEQYF.

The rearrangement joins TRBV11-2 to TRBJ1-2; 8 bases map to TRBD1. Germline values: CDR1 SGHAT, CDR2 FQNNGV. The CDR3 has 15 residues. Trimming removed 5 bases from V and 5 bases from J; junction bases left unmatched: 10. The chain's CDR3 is CASSLQGARAYGYTF. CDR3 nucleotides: TGTGCCAGCAGCCTCCAGGGGGCTCGTGCTTATGGCTACACCTTC. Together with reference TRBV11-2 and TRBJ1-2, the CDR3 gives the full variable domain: EAGVAQSPRYKIIEKRQSVAFWCNPISGHATLYWYQQILGQGPKLLIQFQNNGVVDDSQLPKDRFSAERLKGVDSTLKIQPAKLEDSAVYLCASSLQGARAYGYTFGSGTRLTVV.

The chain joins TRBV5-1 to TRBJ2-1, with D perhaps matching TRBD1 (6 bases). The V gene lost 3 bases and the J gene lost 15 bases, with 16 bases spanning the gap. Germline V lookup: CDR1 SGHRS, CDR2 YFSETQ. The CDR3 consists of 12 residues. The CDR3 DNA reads TGCGCCAGCAGCTCGGGACACCCTGGGGGGTTCTTC. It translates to CASSSGHPGGFF.

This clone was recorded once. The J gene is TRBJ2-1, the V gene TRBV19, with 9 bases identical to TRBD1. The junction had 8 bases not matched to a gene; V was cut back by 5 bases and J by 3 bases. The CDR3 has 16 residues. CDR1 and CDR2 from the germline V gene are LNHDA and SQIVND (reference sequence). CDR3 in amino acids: CASSPPPGQGYNEQFF. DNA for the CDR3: TGTGCCAGTAGTCCCCCGCCGGGACAGGGCTACAATGAGCAGTTCTTC.